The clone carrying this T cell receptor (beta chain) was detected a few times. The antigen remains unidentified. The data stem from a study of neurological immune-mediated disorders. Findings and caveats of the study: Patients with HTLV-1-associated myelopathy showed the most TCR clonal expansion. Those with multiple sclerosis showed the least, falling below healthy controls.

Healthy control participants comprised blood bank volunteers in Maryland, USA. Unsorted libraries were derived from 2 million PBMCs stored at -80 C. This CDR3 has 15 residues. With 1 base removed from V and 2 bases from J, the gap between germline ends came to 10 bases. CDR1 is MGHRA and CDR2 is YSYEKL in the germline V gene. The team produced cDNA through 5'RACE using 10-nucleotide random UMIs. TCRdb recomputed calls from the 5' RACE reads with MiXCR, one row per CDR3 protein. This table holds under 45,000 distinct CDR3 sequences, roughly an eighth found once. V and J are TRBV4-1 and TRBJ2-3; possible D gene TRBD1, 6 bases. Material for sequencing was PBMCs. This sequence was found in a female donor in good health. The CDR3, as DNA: TGCGCCAGCAGCCAAGGGCAGGGGCCCACAGATACGCAGTATTTT. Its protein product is CASSQGQGPTDTQYF.